What follows is one T cell receptor (beta chain) and its context. There is no known antigen for this receptor. No base qualities exist here, and no much larger clone lies one base off it. Taken from cysteine to phenylalanine, the CDR3 has 11 residues. The DNA shown is the 33-base CDR3, in frame from base 1. The germline V gene (reference sequence) specifies DFQATT as CDR1 and SNEGSKA as CDR2. The germline ends are 11 bases apart after V is trimmed by 5 bases and J by 9 bases. The sample is drawn from a study of T-cell reconstitution after alpha-beta-depleted transplantation in children (dated by TCRdb to 2016 to 2017). Some background on the complete study: The study quantitatively tracked T-cell immune reconstitution after TCRalphabeta/CD19-depleted allogeneic hematopoietic cell transplantation in children using TCR repertoire profiling.

The protocol used for the library was PCR. Sequencing was performed on an Illumina HiSeq 2500. TCR library preparation used molecular barcoding, with unique molecular identifiers applied to normalize quantification of the TCRbeta repertoire. TCRdb took the public reads, trimmed them with fastp at Q25, ran MiXCR for clone calling and kept in-frame beta chains. Entries that share a CDR3 protein sequence are merged under the most common genes and DNA. This sample is represented by over 400,000 distinct CDR3 sequences; approximately 12% of them were singletons. The top ten clonotypes cover under 7% of the sample.

This chain joins TRBV20-1 to TRBJ2-1, with no confidently assigned D gene. The sequence derives from a human donor who donated a stem cell graft to a child with combined immunodeficiency. The sample was PBMCs from the stem cell graft donor, taken from the stem cell graft. The CDR3 is CSALYTGEQFF. The DNA sequence reads TGCAGTGCTTTATATACGGGTGAGCAGTTCTTC.